This is a list of T cell receptor beta chains from one sample in a study of tumor and adjacent non-tumor tissue in lung cancer. TCRdb passed the multiplex PCR reads through MiXCR, listing each CDR3 protein once. The sample records about 75,000 distinct CDR3 sequences, around four fifths being singletons. Sequencing was performed on lung tumor tissue. The origin of the receptors is a woman aged 45-65 years with non-small cell lung cancer. CDR3s include the opening cysteine and the closing phenylalanine or tryptophan. Fields, in order: clone size, J gene, V gene, D gene, CDR3 DNA, CDR3 protein. D genes are given only for firm matches. Clone size, where shown, is once, few, many, or a class for clones that have expanded.

NA TRBJ1-2 TRBV6-6 NA TGTGCCAGCAGCCCCCTTGGAGGCTACACCTTC CASSPLGGYTF
NA TRBJ2-2 TRBV4-1 TRBD2 TGCGCCAGCAGCCGCGCGACTAGCGGGAGCGGGAATACCCGGGAGCTGTTTTTT CASSRATSGSGNTRELFF
NA TRBJ1-1 TRBV29-1 TRBD1 TGCAGCGTCGGCGTACAGACAGGGAGCATTGAAGCTCTCTTT CSVGVQTGSIEALF
NA TRBJ2-1 TRBV28 NA TGTACCAGCAGTTTCACGACAGCTAGCTCCGACAATGAGCAGTTCTTC CTSSFTTASSDNEQFF
NA TRBJ2-1 TRBV6-6 TRBD2 TGTGCCACCAATCGACTAGCGGGGTCCAATGAGCAGTTCTTC CATNRLAGSNEQFF
NA TRBJ2-1 TRBV11-1 TRBD2 TGTGCCAGCAGCTTAGGACTAGCGGAAGGGTTACAGTTCTTC CASSLGLAEGLQFF
NA TRBJ2-1 TRBV29-1 NA TGCAGCGTGATCGGACAGTACACTGAGCAGTTCTTC CSVIGQYTEQFF
many TRBJ1-2 TRBV11-2 NA TGTGCCAGCGGGAAGTGGGGCATGGGCTACACCTTC CASGKWGMGYTF
medium-sized TRBJ1-2 TRBV28 NA TGTGCCAGCAGCTTGGGGGGGAACTATGGCTACACCTTC CASSLGGNYGYTF
once TRBJ2-7 TRBV28 NA TGTGCCAGCAGTCGTCAGTGGGAGCGTAGTGACGAGCAGTACTTC CASSRQWERSDEQYF
NA TRBJ1-1 TRBV10-3 NA TGTGCCATCACTGATCTCCTGGGCAGTGAAGCATTCTTT CAITDLLGSEAFF
NA TRBJ2-2 TRBV11-3 TRBD2 TGTGGCAGCAGCCTAGCGGGAGGCATCGGGGAGTTGTTTTTT CGSSLAGGIGELFF
many TRBJ2-3 TRBV4-2 NA TGTGCCAGCAGCCTAGAAGGGGGGGGCACAGATACGCAGTATTTT CASSLEGGGTDTQYF
NA TRBJ1-2 TRBV11-2 NA TGTGCCAGCAACTTAACGGATAACTATAGCTACACCTTC CASNLTDNYSYTF
few TRBJ2-3 TRBV5-1 TRBD2 TGCGCCAGCAGCAAGGGACTAGCGGACACAGATACGCAGTATTTT CASSKGLADTDTQYF
NA TRBJ2-1 TRBV11-2 NA TGTGCCAATAGCTTAGAGGCGGCCAATAAGCAGTTCTTC CANSLEAANKQFF